The 17 T cell receptor beta chains below all came from one sample that was sequenced in a study of shared clonotypes between healthy human individuals (dated by TCRdb to 2018 to 2021). Library method: the immunoSEQ multiplex PCR assay. TCRdb mirrors the immuneACCESS table, restricted to in-frame sequences. Some clones are absent from its copies; in checked studies, under half trace to an unresolved V gene, and the reason for the others is unknown. This sample lists 500,000 to 650,000 clones; around three quarters were detected once. Of the sample, 12% is held by the ten largest clones. The sequenced sample was PBMCs. Receptor source: a middle-aged woman in good health. Some clones in this sample may be carry-over from other donors' samples.

About this clone itself: A much larger clone lies one base from this, so it may be a read error. V and J are TRBV6-1 and TRBJ1-1; D is unresolved. The germline gives CDR1 MNHNS, CDR2 SASEGT. V was shortened by 8 bases and J by 4 bases, with 14 bases between the two germline ends. This CDR3 is 13 amino acids long. The DNA of the CDR3 is TGTGCCAGCGTCAAGGAGACATTCACTGAAGCTTTCTTT. It specifies CASVKETFTEAFF.

J is TRBJ2-5 and V is TRBV5-1; 9 bases are shared with TRBD1. Trimming at V came to 3 bases and at J to 3 bases, leaving 3 bases not matched to a gene. Germline V gene sequence: CDR1 SGHRS, CDR2 YFSETQ. This CDR3 is 14 amino acids long. CDR3 nucleotides: TGCGCCAGCAGCTCATGGGACAGGGAAGAGACCCAGTACTTC. This sequence encodes CASSSWDREETQYF.

On this clone itself: Other DNA sequences within the sample encode an identical CDR3. The chain's CDR3 is CASSPGQNQPQHF. CDR3 DNA: TGTGCCAGCAGCCCGGGGCAAAATCAGCCCCAGCATTTT. The genes are TRBV11-2 and TRBJ1-5, with D tentatively TRBD1 (5 bases). The CDR3 is 13 amino acids. V lost 5 bases and J 4 bases, leaving 9 bases between the germline ends. The germline gives CDR1 SGHAT, CDR2 FQNNGV.

The genes are TRBV11-2 and TRBJ2-3; 11 positions agree with TRBD2. The germline V gene has CDR1 SGHAT and CDR2 FQNNGV. V gave up 0 bases and J gave up 8 bases; unmatched junction bases: 7. This CDR3 contains 16 residues. The CDR3 DNA reads TGTGCCAGCAGCTTAGATCCTAGCGGGAGGTCTGGTACGCAGTATTTT. As protein: CASSLDPSGRSGTQYF.

The J gene is TRBJ1-1, the V gene TRBV11-2; no firm D call. Trimming pared 7 bases from V and 2 bases from J, leaving 8 bases between. The CDR3 is 12 residues long. The V gene's germline CDR1 is SGHAT and CDR2 FQNNGV. The CDR3 reads CASKWGNTEAFF. The CDR3 nucleotides read TGTGCCAGCAAATGGGGAAACACTGAAGCTTTCTTT.

This clone came up many times. The chain combines TRBV27 with TRBJ2-7; 10 nucleotides line up with TRBD1. V gave up 5 bases and J gave up 6 bases; unmatched junction bases: 10. This CDR3 contains 15 residues. Germline V gene sequence: CDR1 MNHEY, CDR2 SMNVEV (reference sequence). CDR3 DNA sequence: TGTGCCAGCAGTCCCACTGGGACAGGGGTTCCCGAGCAGTACTTC. This translates into CASSPTGTGVPEQYF.

The V call is TRBV28, the J call TRBJ2-7, with a possible D match to TRBD2 (5 bases). This CDR3 contains 13 residues. Germline-derived CDR1 and CDR2 are MDHEN and SYDVKM. Trimming removed 5 bases at V and 3 bases at J, with 11 bases between. The CDR3 here is CASSSDGLYEQYF. The DNA of the CDR3 is TGTGCCAGCAGTAGCGACGGACTCTACGAGCAGTACTTC.

This chain uses TRBV4-2 with TRBJ2-1; 7 nucleotides match TRBD1. This CDR3 region has 16 residues. After removal of 1 base from V and 5 bases from J, the junction contained 8 bases not matched to a gene. Germline loops: CDR1 LGHNA, CDR2 YNFKEQ. Written as DNA, the CDR3 is TGTGCCAGCAGCCAAGTGCCCGGGCAGGGGGACAATGAGCAGTTCTTC. Its translation is CASSQVPGQGDNEQFF.

The J gene is TRBJ1-2, the V gene TRBV5-1; weak D call: TRBD1 (6 bases). The CDR3 covers 14 residues. Germline CDR1 is SGHRS and CDR2 is YFSETQ. The V end lost 5 bases, the J end lost 6 bases, and 17 bases lay between the germline ends. The DNA for the CDR3 is TGCGCCAGCAGACAGGGCCCATCTGATCATGGCTACACCTTC. Its translation is CASRQGPSDHGYTF. Filled out from reference TRBV5-1 and TRBJ1-2, the complete variable domain reads KAGVTQTPRYLIKTRGQQVTLSCSPISGHRSVSWYQQTPGQGLQFLFEYFSETQRNKGNFPGRFSGRQFSNSRSEMNVSTLELGDSALYLCASRQGPSDHGYTFGSGTRLTVV.

V gene TRBV6-1 combines with J gene TRBJ2-7, with D perhaps TRBD1 (5 bases). The germline V gene encodes CDR1 MNHNS and CDR2 SASEGT. The V gene lost 0 bases and the J gene lost 3 bases, with 12 bases spanning the gap. This CDR3 has 15 amino acids. The CDR3 DNA follows: TGTGCCAGCAGTGAAGCGGTACAGGTCTTCTACGAGCAGTACTTC. Amino acids: CASSEAVQVFYEQYF.

This sequence joins TRBV28 and TRBJ1-5; weak D call: TRBD1 (5 bases). There are 15 residues in the CDR3. CDR1 is MDHEN and CDR2 is SYDVKM in the germline V gene. Trimming took 2 bases from V and 5 from J, leaving 13 bases between them. The chain's CDR3 is CASSLGGGRDQPQHF. DNA for the CDR3: TGTGCCAGCAGTTTAGGCGGGGGGAGAGATCAGCCCCAGCATTTT.

The table lists this clone with a count of one. The rearrangement joins TRBV21-1 to TRBJ2-1. TRBV21-1 is deemed a pseudogene. This CDR3 spans 16 amino acids. CDR3 sequence reads: CASSTKASRALNQQFF. CDR3 nucleotide sequence: TGTGCCAGCAGCACAAAGGCGAGCCGGGCCCTCAATCAGCAGTTCTTC.

The chain couples TRBV4-1 to TRBJ2-1; 15 bases match TRBD2. The CDR3 covers 19 residues. Unmatched junction bases numbered 10, after V lost 1 base and J lost 6 bases. Germline V gene sequence: CDR1 MGHRA, CDR2 YSYEKL. CDR3 protein: CASSQGRGLAGGYINEQFF. DNA for the CDR3: TGCGCCAGCAGCCAAGGAAGGGGACTAGCGGGAGGATACATCAATGAGCAGTTCTTC.

V and J are TRBV7-2 and TRBJ1-3; 11 positions match TRBD1. The CDR3 totals 14 residues. With 6 bases clipped from V and 8 bases from J, the junction kept 6 bases outside the gene matches. Germline V CDR1 and CDR2: SGHTA, FQGNSA. The CDR3 nucleotides read TGTGCCAGCAGGGGACAGGGGGTGGCGGACACCATATATTTT. Translating it yields CASRGQGVADTIYF.

A remark on this clone: A read error is the likely source, as a far larger clone sits one nucleotide away. The rearrangement joins TRBV4-2 to TRBJ1-1, with TRBD1 as a possible D gene (5 bases). CDR1 is LGHNA, CDR2 YNFKEQ, per germline. Trimming took 8 bases from V and 5 from J, leaving 21 bases between them. The CDR3 runs to 15 residues. The CDR3 sequence is CASGLDRAGLTEAFF. Written as DNA, the CDR3 is TGTGCCAGCGGCCTAGATCGGGCAGGGTTAACTGAAGCTTTCTTT.

The chain couples TRBV7-2 to TRBJ2-7; 7 bases are shared with TRBD1. CDR3 length equals 12 residues. J lost 9 bases, V lost 5 bases, and 7 bases had no gene match. Germline lookup yields CDR1 SGHTA and CDR2 FQGNSA. CDR3 DNA sequence: TGTGCCAGCAGCCGTACAGGGGCGGTGCAGTACTTC. Amino acids: CASSRTGAVQYF.

The chain is built from TRBV4-1 and TRBJ1-1; D is unresolved. Trimming pared 0 bases from V and 9 bases from J, leaving 11 bases between. CDR3 length equals 13 residues. The germline gives CDR1 MGHRA, CDR2 YSYEKL. CDR3 amino acids: CASSQDRAFKAFF. In DNA, the CDR3 is TGCGCCAGCAGCCAAGATCGCGCATTCAAAGCTTTCTTT.